This T cell receptor beta chain was observed in a study of blood T cell repertoires in COVID-19. Some clones are missing from TCRdb's copy, which holds only in-frame ones; the method was immunoSEQ multiplex PCR. The table has 95,000 to 150,000 clones, approximately 90% seen once. V lost 0 bases and J lost 1, with 11 bases in between. The CDR3 extends over 16 amino acids. CDR1 and CDR2 from the germline V gene are SGDLS and YYNGEE. The V call is TRBV9, the J call TRBJ1-3; D possibly corresponds to TRBD1 (5 bases). This receptor was taken from a woman in her 50s with acute or convalescent COVID-19. Sequencing input: peripheral blood. Here the CDR3 DNA reads TGTGCCAGCAGCGTAGCTAGTGGGGCTTCTGGAAACACCATATATTTT. Translating it yields CASSVASGASGNTIYF.